This T cell receptor beta chain stems from a study of a mutant IDH1 vaccine in newly diagnosed glioma. Study-level information: Vaccination began 4-6 weeks post radiotherapy alone, or with temozolomide cycles. Treated individuals were 62.5% male and approximately 38% female, averaging approximately 40 years of age. Previous treatment comprised radiotherapy, temozolomide, or both, mostly both.

A remark on this clone: The target antigen is unknown.

The CDR3 consists of 16 residues. Study conclusions and caveats: Pseudoprogression seemed unrelated to changes in top peripheral T cell clonotypes.

This table comes from immunoSEQ multiplex PCR, and its TCRdb copy is limited to in-frame clones, with some not included. Of approximately 82,000 clones in the sample, approximately 89% were seen once. Sample time point: week 23, last vaccination. In the vaccine, a single dose held 300 ug of the mutant IDH1 20-mer peptide, along with topical imiquimod. The sample consisted of PBMCs, taken from a glioma patient whose treatment included an IDH1 peptide vaccine. V and J are TRBV21-1 and TRBJ2-5; the table's TRBD2 call for D was not verified on the DNA. TRBV21-1 is described as a pseudogene. This TCR came from a woman aged 45 to 65 with glioma. The CDR3 nucleotides read TGTGCCAGCAGCCCGGAGGGACTAGCGGGAGCTGAGACCCAGTACTTC. Translated, it gives CASSPEGLAGAETQYF.